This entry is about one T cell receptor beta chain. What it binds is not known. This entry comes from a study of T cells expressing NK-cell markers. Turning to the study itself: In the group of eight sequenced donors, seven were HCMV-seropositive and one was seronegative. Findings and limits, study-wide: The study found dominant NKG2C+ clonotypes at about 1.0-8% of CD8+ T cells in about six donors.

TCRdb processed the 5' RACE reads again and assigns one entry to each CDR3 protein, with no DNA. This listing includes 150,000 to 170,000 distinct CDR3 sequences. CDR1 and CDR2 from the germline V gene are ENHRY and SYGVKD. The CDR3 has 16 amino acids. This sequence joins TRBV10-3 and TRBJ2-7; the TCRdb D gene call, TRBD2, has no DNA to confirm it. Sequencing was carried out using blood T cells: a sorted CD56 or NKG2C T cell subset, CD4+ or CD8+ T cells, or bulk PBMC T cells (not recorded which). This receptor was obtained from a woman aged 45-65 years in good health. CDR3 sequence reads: CAISELEGVRNYEQYF.